This T cell receptor (beta chain) was recovered during a study of OX40 agonist ivuxolimab in advanced cancers. The V gene lost 2 bases and the J gene lost 2 bases, with 6 bases spanning the gap. The CDR3 loop spans 13 amino acids. From germline, CDR1 is SNHLY and CDR2 FYNNEI. This table comes from immunoSEQ multiplex PCR, and its TCRdb copy is limited to in-frame clones, with some not included. In the table there are more than 9,000 clones, around 78% of which are singletons. The study's findings and limits: The CD4+ and CD8+ T cells in the blood had expanded clonally by week 6 at 0.1 to 3.0 mg/kg.

Comments on this clone: Its antigen is as yet unknown.

The source material was CD4+ or CD8+ T cells sorted from blood, sampled in a trial of the OX40 agonist ivuxolimab. This TCR came from an adult with an advanced solid tumor such as melanoma, head and neck, liver or kidney cancer. This chain uses TRBV2 with TRBJ1-1, with D hard to call. The CDR3 DNA reads as TGTGCCAGCAGTGAATGGGGAAACACTGAAGCTTTCTTT. The encoded protein is CASSEWGNTEAFF. Full variable domain (rest looked up from reference TRBV2 and TRBJ1-1): EPEVTQTPSHQVTQMGQEVILRCVPISNHLYFYWYRQILGQKVEFLVSFYNNEISEKSEIFDDQFSVERPDGSNFTLKIRSTKLEDSAMYFCASSEWGNTEAFFGQGTRLTVV.